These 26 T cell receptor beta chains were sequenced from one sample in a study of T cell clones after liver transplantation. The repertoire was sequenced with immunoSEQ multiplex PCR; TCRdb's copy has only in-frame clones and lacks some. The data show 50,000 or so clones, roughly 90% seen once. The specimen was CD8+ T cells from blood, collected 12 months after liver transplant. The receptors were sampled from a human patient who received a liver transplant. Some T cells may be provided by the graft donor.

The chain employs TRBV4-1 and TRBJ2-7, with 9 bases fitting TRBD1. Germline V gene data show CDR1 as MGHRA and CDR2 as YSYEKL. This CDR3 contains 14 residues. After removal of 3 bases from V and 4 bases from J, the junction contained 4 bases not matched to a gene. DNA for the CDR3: TGCGCCAGCAGCCACGACAGGGGGGCGTACGAGCAGTACTTC. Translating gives CASSHDRGAYEQYF.

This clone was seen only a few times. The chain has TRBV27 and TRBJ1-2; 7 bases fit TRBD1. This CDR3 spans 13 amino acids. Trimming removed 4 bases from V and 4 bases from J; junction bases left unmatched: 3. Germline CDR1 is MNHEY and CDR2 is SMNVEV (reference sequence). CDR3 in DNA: TGTGCCAGCAGTTACCAGGGGGTCTATGGCTACACCTTC. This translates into CASSYQGVYGYTF.

For the CDR3, the DNA is TGTGCCAGCAGGCCCACTAGCGGGCTGTACAATGAGCAGTTCTTC. Amino acid sequence: CASRPTSGLYNEQFF. The chain employs TRBV28 and TRBJ2-1; 9 bases agree with TRBD2. The CDR3 loop spans 15 amino acids. Germline loops: CDR1 MDHEN, CDR2 SYDVKM. Trimming at V came to 6 bases and at J to 4 bases, leaving 7 bases not matched to a gene. The entire variable domain, with the rest obtained from reference TRBV28 and TRBJ2-1, is as follows: DVKVTQSSRYLVKRTGEKVFLECVQDMDHENMFWYRQDPGLGLRLIYFSYDVKMKEKGDIPEGYSVSREKKERFSLILESASTNQTSMYLCASRPTSGLYNEQFFGPGTRLTVL.

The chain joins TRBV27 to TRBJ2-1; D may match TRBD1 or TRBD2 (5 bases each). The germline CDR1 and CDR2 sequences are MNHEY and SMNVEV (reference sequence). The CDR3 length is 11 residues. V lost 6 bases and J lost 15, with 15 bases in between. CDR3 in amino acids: CASSLGAFWFF. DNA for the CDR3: TGTGCCAGCAGCCTCGGGGCCTTCTGGTTCTTC.

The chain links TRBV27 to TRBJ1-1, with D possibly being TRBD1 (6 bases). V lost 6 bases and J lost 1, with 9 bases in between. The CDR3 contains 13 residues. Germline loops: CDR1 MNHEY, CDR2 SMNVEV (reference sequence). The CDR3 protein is CASRKGGNTEAFF. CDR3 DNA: TGTGCCAGCAGAAAAGGGGGGAACACTGAAGCTTTCTTT.

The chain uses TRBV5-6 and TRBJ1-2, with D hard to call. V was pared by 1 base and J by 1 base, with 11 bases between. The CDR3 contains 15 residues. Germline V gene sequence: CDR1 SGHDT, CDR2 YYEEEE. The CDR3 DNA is TGTGCCAGCAGCTTGTGGGCAGCCGATAACTATGGCTACACCTTC. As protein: CASSLWAADNYGYTF.

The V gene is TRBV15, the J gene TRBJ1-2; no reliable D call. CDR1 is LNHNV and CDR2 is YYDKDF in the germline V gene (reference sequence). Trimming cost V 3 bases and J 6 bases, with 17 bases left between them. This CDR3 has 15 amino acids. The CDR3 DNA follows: TGTGCCACCAGCAGTACCGGGAACCTTGTTGATGGCTACACCTTC. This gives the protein CATSSTGNLVDGYTF.

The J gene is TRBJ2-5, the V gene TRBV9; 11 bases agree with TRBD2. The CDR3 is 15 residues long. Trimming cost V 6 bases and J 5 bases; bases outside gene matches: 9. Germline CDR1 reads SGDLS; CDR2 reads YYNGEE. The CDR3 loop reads CASTLLAGVGETQYF. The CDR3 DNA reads TGTGCCAGCACCCTACTAGCGGGAGTAGGGGAGACCCAGTACTTC.

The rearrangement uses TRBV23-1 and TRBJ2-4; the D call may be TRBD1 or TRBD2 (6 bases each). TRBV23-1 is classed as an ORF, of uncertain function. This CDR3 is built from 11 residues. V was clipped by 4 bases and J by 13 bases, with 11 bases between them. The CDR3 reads CASSRGARQYF. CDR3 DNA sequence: TGCGCCAGCAGTCGGGGGGCAAGGCAGTACTTC.

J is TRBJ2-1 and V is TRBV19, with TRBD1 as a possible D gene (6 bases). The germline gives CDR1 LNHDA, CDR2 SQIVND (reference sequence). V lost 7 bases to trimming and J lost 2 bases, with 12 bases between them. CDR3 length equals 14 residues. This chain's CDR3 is CASTRQATYNEQFF. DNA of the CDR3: TGTGCCAGTACCAGACAGGCCACCTACAATGAGCAGTTCTTC.

The CDR3 is CSVTTGPNYTF. The DNA for the CDR3 is TGCAGCGTCACCACCGGGCCAAATTACACCTTC. The chain carries TRBV29-1 and TRBJ1-2, with unresolved D. The germline V gene has CDR1 SQVTM and CDR2 ANQGSEA. V was clipped by 6 bases and J by 11 bases, with 16 bases between them. The CDR3 consists of 11 residues.

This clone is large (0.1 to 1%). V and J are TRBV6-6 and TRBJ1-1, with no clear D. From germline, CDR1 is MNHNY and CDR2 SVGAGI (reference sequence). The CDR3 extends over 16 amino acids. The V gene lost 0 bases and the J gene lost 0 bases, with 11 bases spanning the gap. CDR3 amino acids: CASSYSQTLMNTEAFF. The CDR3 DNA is TGTGCCAGCAGTTACTCGCAGACACTCATGAACACTGAAGCTTTCTTT.

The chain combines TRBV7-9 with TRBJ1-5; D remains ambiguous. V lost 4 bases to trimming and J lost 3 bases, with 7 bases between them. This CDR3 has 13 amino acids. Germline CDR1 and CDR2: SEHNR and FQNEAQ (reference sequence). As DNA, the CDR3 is TGTGCCAGCAGCTCCCCGGACAATCAGCCCCAGCATTTT. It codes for CASSSPDNQPQHF. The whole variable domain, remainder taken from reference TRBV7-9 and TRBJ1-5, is DTGVSQNPRHKITKRGQNVTFRCDPISEHNRLYWYRQTLGQGPEFLTYFQNEAQLEKSRLLSDRFSAERPKGSFSTLEIQRTEQGDSAMYLCASSSPDNQPQHFGDGTRLSIL.

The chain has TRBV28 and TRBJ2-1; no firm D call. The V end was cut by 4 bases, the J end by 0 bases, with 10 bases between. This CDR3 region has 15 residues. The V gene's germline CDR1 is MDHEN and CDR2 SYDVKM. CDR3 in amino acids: CASSSPEFSYNEQFF. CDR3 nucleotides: TGTGCCAGCAGTTCCCCCGAGTTCTCCTACAATGAGCAGTTCTTC.

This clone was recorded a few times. The CDR3 DNA reads as TGTGCCAGCAGTTCCGCCCTTACTAGCGGTGCCTACGAGCAGTACTTC. Translating gives CASSSALTSGAYEQYF. The rearrangement uses TRBV6-6 and TRBJ2-7; TRBD2 agrees at 8 bases. CDR3 size: 16 residues. Per the germline V gene, CDR1 is MNHNY and CDR2 is SVGAGI (reference sequence). After removal of 4 bases from V and 2 bases from J, the junction contained 10 bases not matched to a gene.

Here the CDR3 DNA reads TGTGCCAGCAGCTTCGAACCCTCCTACGAGCAGTACTTC. Protein: CASSFEPSYEQYF. This rearrangement joins TRBV7-3 to TRBJ2-7; D ambiguous. V lost 3 bases to trimming and J lost 0 bases, with 6 bases between them. The length of the CDR3 is 13 residues. Germline assignment: CDR1 SGHTA and CDR2 FQGTGA.

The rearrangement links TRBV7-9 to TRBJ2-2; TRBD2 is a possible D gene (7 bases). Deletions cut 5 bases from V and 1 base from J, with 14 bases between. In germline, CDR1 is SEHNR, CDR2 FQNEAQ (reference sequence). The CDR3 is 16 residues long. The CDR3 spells CASSPRGAGNTGELFF. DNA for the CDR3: TGTGCCAGCAGCCCCCGGGGGGCAGGGAACACCGGGGAGCTGTTTTTT.

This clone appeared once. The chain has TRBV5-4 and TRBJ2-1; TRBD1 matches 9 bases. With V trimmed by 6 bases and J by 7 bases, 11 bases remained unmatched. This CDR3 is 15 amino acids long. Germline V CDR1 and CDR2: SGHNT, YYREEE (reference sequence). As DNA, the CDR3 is TGTGCCAGCACCTTTACCGGGACAGGGTCGAATGAGCAGTTCTTC. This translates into CASTFTGTGSNEQFF.

The CDR3 nucleotides read TGCAGCGTGGCCACAGGGATCTACGAGCAGTACTTC. Translated: CSVATGIYEQYF. The chain links TRBV29-1 to TRBJ2-7; possibly TRBD1 for D (6 bases). CDR1 and CDR2 (germline): SQVTM, ANQGSEA. V lost 6 bases, J lost 3 bases, and 12 bases lay in between. The CDR3 has 12 residues.

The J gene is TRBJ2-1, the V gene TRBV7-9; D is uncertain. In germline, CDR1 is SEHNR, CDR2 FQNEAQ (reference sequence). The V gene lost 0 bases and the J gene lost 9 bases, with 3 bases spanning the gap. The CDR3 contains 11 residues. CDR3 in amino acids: CASSLAPEQFF. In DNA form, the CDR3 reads TGTGCCAGCAGCTTAGCACCTGAGCAGTTCTTC.

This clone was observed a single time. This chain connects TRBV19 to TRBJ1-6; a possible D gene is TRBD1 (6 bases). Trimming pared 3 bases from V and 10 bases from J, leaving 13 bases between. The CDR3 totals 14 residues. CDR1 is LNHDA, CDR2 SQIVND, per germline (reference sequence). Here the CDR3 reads CASSISTGNSPLHF. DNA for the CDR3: TGTGCCAGTAGTATCTCTACAGGGAACTCACCCCTCCACTTT.

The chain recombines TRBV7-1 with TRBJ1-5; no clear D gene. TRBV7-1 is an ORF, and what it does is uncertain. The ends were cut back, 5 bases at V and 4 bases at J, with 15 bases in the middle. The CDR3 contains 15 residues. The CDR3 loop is CASSPTKAGNQPQHF. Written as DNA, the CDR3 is TGTGCCAGCAGCCCTACCAAAGCTGGGAATCAGCCCCAGCATTTT.

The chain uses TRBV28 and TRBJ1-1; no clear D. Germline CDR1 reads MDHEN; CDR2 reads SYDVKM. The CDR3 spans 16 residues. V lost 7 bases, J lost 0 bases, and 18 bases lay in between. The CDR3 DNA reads TGTGCCAGCACTTCTGGGCGGGGATTTATGAACACTGAAGCTTTCTTT. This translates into CASTSGRGFMNTEAFF.

The CDR3, as DNA: TGTGCCAGCAGTCCTAGGGGACAGGGAGGTTATCAGCCCCAGCATTTT. Translating it yields CASSPRGQGGYQPQHF. The V gene is TRBV27, the J gene TRBJ1-5; TRBD1 aligns across 9 bases. The CDR3 contains 16 residues. Germline loops: CDR1 MNHEY, CDR2 SMNVEV (reference sequence). J lost 5 bases, V lost 5 bases, and 10 bases had no gene match.

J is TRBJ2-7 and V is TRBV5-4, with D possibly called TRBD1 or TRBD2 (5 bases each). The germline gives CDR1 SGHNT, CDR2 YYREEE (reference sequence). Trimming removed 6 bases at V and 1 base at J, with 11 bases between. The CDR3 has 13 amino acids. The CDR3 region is CASTVWGSYEQYF. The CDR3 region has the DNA TGTGCCAGCACCGTCTGGGGGTCCTACGAGCAGTACTTC.

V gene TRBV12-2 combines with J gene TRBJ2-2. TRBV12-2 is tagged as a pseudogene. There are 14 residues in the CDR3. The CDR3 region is CASRSSVSGGELFF. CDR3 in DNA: TGTGCAAGTCGCTCCAGTGTTAGTGGTGGGGAGCTGTTTTTT.